This T cell receptor beta chain was identified in a study of T cell responses to AZD1222 COVID-19 vaccine. Some clones are missing from TCRdb's copy, which holds only in-frame ones; the method was immunoSEQ multiplex PCR. The data show roughly 60,000 clones, 60% to 85% seen once. This receptor was obtained from an adult who received the AZD1222 COVID-19 vaccine. This sample comprised peripheral blood, obtained 28 days after the second AZD1222 dose.

CDR3 nucleotides: TGTGCCAGCAGTGCCCGGGACAGTCCTAACACCGGGGAGCTGTTTTTT. Translation gives CASSARDSPNTGELFF. V is TRBV6-4 and J is TRBJ2-2; TRBD1 agrees at 7 bases. The CDR3 loop spans 16 amino acids. Trimming removed 4 bases from V and 2 bases from J; junction bases left unmatched: 7. Germline CDR1 is MRHNA and CDR2 is SNTAGT.